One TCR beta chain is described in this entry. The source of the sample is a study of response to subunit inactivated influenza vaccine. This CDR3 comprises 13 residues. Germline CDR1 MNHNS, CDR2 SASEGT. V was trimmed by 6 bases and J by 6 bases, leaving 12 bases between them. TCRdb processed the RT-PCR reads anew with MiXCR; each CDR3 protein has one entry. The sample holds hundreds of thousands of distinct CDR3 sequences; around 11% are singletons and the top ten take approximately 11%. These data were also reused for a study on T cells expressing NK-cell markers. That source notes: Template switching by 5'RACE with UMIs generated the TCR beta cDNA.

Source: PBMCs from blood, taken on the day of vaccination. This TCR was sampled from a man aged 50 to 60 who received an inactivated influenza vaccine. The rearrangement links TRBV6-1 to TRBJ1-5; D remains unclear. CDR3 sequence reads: CASRREGGQPQHF. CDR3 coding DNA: TGTGCCAGCAGGAGGGAAGGAGGTCAGCCCCAGCATTTT.